The next 6 T cell receptor beta chains were all read from a single sample in a study of control samples from healthy donors and cancer patients. Data came from immunoSEQ multiplex PCR; TCRdb stores just in-frame clones and leaves some out. The data show about 100,000 clones, with about 90% seen just once and more than 15% held by the top ten. The sequencing sample was made of blood. The origin of the receptors is a woman aged 50 to 65 in good health.

The J gene is TRBJ1-5, the V gene TRBV6-5; 7 nucleotides match TRBD1. The V gene's germline CDR1 is MNHEY and CDR2 SVGAGI. V dropped 6 bases and J dropped 4; count of bases not matched to a gene: 3. The CDR3 consists of 13 residues. CDR3 sequence reads: CASRRDSNQPQHF. CDR3 DNA sequence: TGTGCCAGCAGACGGGACAGTAATCAGCCCCAGCATTTT.

V is TRBV3-1 (or the pseudogene TRBV3-2) and J is TRBJ2-1; D gene uncertain. The germline CDR1 and CDR2 sequences are LGHDT and YNNKEL (reference sequence). The CDR3 contains 14 residues. Trimming left V 8 bases short and J 6 bases short, with 17 bases between. CDR3: CASAYTVSGNEQFF. The CDR3 coding sequence is TGTGCCAGCGCCTACACGGTCTCTGGCAATGAGCAGTTCTTC.

V is TRBV19 and J is TRBJ2-3; possibly TRBD1 or TRBD2 for D (6 bases each). Trimming left V 8 bases short and J 1 base short, with 22 bases between. This CDR3 has 17 amino acids. Looked up from germline, CDR1 is LNHDA and CDR2 is SQIVND (reference sequence). The chain's CDR3 is CASSDQGRNIGTDTQYF. Written as DNA, the CDR3 is TGTGCCAGTTCGGACCAGGGGAGGAATATCGGCACAGATACGCAGTATTTT.

The genes are TRBV2 and TRBJ1-1; TRBD1 is a possible D gene (6 bases). The CDR3 totals 13 residues. V was cut by 5 bases and J by 7 bases, with 14 bases left in between. Looked up from germline, CDR1 is SNHLY and CDR2 is FYNNEI. The CDR3 loop reads CASSPLGGVEAFF. In nucleotides, the CDR3 is TGTGCCAGCAGTCCCTTAGGGGGAGTTGAAGCTTTCTTT.

This chain connects TRBV6-5 to TRBJ1-3; D ambiguous. The CDR3 is made up of 16 amino acids. Trimming stripped 4 bases from V and 1 base from J, with 14 bases between. CDR1 is MNHEY, CDR2 SVGAGI, per germline. The chain's CDR3 is CASSWTDGGSGNTIYF. The CDR3 DNA sequence: TGTGCCAGCAGTTGGACCGATGGAGGGTCTGGAAACACCATATATTTT.

The rearrangement joins TRBV7-9 to TRBJ2-3; D may be TRBD1 (5 bases). This CDR3 contains 14 residues. In germline, CDR1 is SEHNR, CDR2 FQNEAQ (reference sequence). V lost 2 bases to trimming and J lost 5 bases, with 11 bases between them. CDR3 nucleotide sequence: TGTGCCAGCAGCTTACAGGGTGGACAAGATACGCAGTATTTT. Encoded protein: CASSLQGGQDTQYF.